The 25 T cell receptor beta chains in this list originate from one sample, sequenced in a study of radiation and T cells in renal cell carcinoma. Indicated time point: blood 4 weeks post-SBRT, at nephrectomy. This sample's treatment: 15 Gy SBRT to primary tumor, nephrectomy 4 weeks later. Libraries were prepared by immunoSEQ multiplex PCR; TCRdb keeps only in-frame clonotypes and omits some of them. The table shows some 80,000 clones, with approximately 87% occurring only once. Source: blood, taken from a patient whose treatment included radiotherapy and nephrectomy. Receptor source: a woman aged 55 to 70 with renal cell carcinoma.

The V gene is TRBV5-5, the J gene TRBJ2-6; maybe TRBD1 (5 bases). Trimming cost V 4 bases and J 0 bases, with 11 bases left between them. The germline gives CDR1 SGHKS, CDR2 YYEKEE (reference sequence). This CDR3 has 16 residues. CDR3 sequence: CASSKTGASGANVLTF. The CDR3 DNA sequence: TGTGCCAGCAGCAAAACAGGAGCCTCTGGGGCCAACGTCCTGACTTTC.

The chain links TRBV5-1 to TRBJ2-7; TRBD2 matches 9 bases. The CDR3 runs to 15 residues. Germline V gives CDR1 SGHRS, CDR2 YFSETQ. Trimming removed 0 bases from V and 4 bases from J; junction bases left unmatched: 5. In DNA form, the CDR3 reads TGCGCCAGCAGCTTGGAATTAGCGGGGGTTTACGAGCAGTACTTC. It yields the protein CASSLELAGVYEQYF.

The chain links TRBV1 to TRBJ2-1; the table names TRBD1, a call not compared with the DNA. TRBV1 has pseudogene status. The CDR3 loop spans 17 amino acids. CDR3: CTSSQDRGHNSYNEQFF. CDR3 in DNA: TGCACCAGCAGCCAAGATCGGGGACATAACTCCTACAATGAGCAGTTCTTC.

This chain connects TRBV9 to TRBJ1-2; D perhaps matches TRBD1 (5 bases). This CDR3 has 14 amino acids. V shed 0 bases and J shed 3 bases, with 9 bases lying between them. CDR1 is SGDLS, CDR2 YYNGEE, per germline. The CDR3 coding sequence is TGTGCCAGCAGCGTAGGGTGGGGGGACTATGGCTACACCTTC. Translating gives CASSVGWGDYGYTF.

This clone was recorded a few times. The genes are TRBV7-3 and TRBJ1-6; TRBD1 matches 10 bases. The CDR3 contains 15 residues. From germline, CDR1 is SGHTA and CDR2 FQGTGA. Trimming took 5 bases from V and 7 from J; bases not matched to a gene: 5. This chain's CDR3 is CASSPGTGDNSPLHF. The CDR3 region has the DNA TGTGCCAGCAGCCCTGGGACAGGGGACAATTCACCCCTCCACTTT.

To note about this clone: Other DNA sequences in the same sample also yield this CDR3. The J gene is TRBJ2-7, the V gene TRBV2; TRBD1 matches at 7 bases. With V trimmed by 4 bases and J by 3 bases, 6 bases remained unmatched. The CDR3 is 14 amino acids. Germline CDR1 SNHLY, CDR2 FYNNEI. The DNA of the CDR3 is TGTGCCAGCAGTGTTGGGGACAGAGACTACGAGCAGTACTTC. As protein: CASSVGDRDYEQYF.

The V and J genes are TRBV29-1 and TRBJ2-1, with TRBD1 identical over 9 bases. Trimming at V came to 7 bases and at J to 2 bases, leaving 3 bases not matched to a gene. Per germline, CDR1 SQVTM and CDR2 ANQGSEA. CDR3 size: 13 residues. The CDR3 DNA sequence: TGCAGCGGCGACAGGGGGGCCTACAATGAGCAGTTCTTC. Its protein is CSGDRGAYNEQFF.

In this sample, this clone turned up a few times. This chain uses TRBV6-5 with TRBJ2-1; D possibly corresponds to TRBD1 (6 bases). CDR1 MNHEY and CDR2 SVGAGI come from the germline V gene. The CDR3 has 14 amino acids. The V end was cut by 8 bases, the J end by 2 bases, with 13 bases between. CDR3 in amino acids: CASGTGTPYNEQFF. As DNA, the CDR3 is TGTGCCAGCGGAACCGGGACACCCTACAATGAGCAGTTCTTC.

V and J are TRBV7-9 and TRBJ1-2; no definite D call. Per the germline V gene, CDR1 is SEHNR and CDR2 is FQNEAQ (reference sequence). V lost 2 bases and J lost 6, with 10 bases in between. The CDR3 is 13 residues long. The CDR3 here is CASSLSGVNGYTF. The CDR3 region has the DNA TGTGCCAGCAGCTTAAGCGGGGTGAATGGCTACACCTTC.

The chain has TRBV5-4 and TRBJ1-1; D call uncertain. This CDR3 is built from 14 residues. Germline CDR1 reads SGHNT; CDR2 reads YYREEE (reference sequence). Trimming took 6 bases from V and 8 from J, leaving 20 bases between them. The CDR3 DNA is TGTGCCAGCAACACCCGGTGGGGTGGTGCCGAAGCTTTCTTT. Translated, it gives CASNTRWGGAEAFF.

A few counts support this clone. The gene calls are TRBV6-6 and TRBJ1-2; tentatively, D is TRBD1 (5 bases). The germline V gene encodes CDR1 MNHNY and CDR2 SVGAGI (reference sequence). V was cut by 0 bases and J by 8 bases, with 13 bases left in between. There are 14 residues in the CDR3. CDR3 loop: CASSYSAGPYGYTF. The CDR3 DNA follows: TGTGCCAGCAGTTACTCGGCAGGGCCATACGGCTACACCTTC.

J is TRBJ1-1 and V is TRBV5-5, with a possible D match to TRBD1 (6 bases). V lost 4 bases and J 4 bases, leaving 8 bases between the germline ends. The CDR3 is 12 residues long. Germline V gene lookup returns CDR1 SGHKS and CDR2 YYEKEE (reference sequence). The CDR3 DNA reads as TGTGCCAGCAGCCGGACAGTCACTGAAGCTTTCTTT. Translating gives CASSRTVTEAFF.

The CDR3 coding sequence is TGTGCCAGCAGCCACCGACAGGGGGCGTGGGAGACCCAGTACTTC. The encoded protein is CASSHRQGAWETQYF. The rearrangement links TRBV11-2 to TRBJ2-5, with TRBD1 matching over 10 bases. Germline-derived CDR1 and CDR2 are SGHAT and FQNNGV. The CDR3 covers 15 residues. The V and J ends lost 5 bases and 5 bases, in that order; junction bases with no gene match: 8.

This chain connects TRBV18 to TRBJ2-1, with D hard to call. V gave up 3 bases and J gave up 0 bases, with 15 bases separating them. The CDR3 is made up of 17 amino acids. Germline lookup yields CDR1 KGHSH and CDR2 LQKENI. This CDR3 reads CASSPYPFRSSYNEQFF. CDR3 nucleotide sequence: TGTGCCAGCTCACCTTACCCCTTTAGGAGCTCCTACAATGAGCAGTTCTTC.

In DNA, the CDR3 is TGTGCCAGCAGCTCGGACGTCTCAAGGAGTGAAAAACTGTTTTTT. Residues: CASSSDVSRSEKLFF. The chain has TRBV7-9 and TRBJ1-4; D unresolved. Per the germline V gene, CDR1 is SEHNR and CDR2 is FQNEAQ (reference sequence). This CDR3 is built from 15 residues. Trimming removed 4 bases at V and 7 bases at J, with 16 bases between.

CDR3 sequence: CASSLGQGSTGELFF. As DNA, the CDR3 is TGTGCCAGCAGCCTGGGACAGGGTAGTACCGGGGAGCTGTTTTTT. The chain carries TRBV6-1 and TRBJ2-2; 9 bases align to TRBD1. The CDR3 is 15 residues long. The germline V gene has CDR1 MNHNS and CDR2 SASEGT. Germline trimming cut 6 bases from V and 5 bases from J; bases unmatched to any gene: 7.

The J gene is TRBJ2-7, the V gene TRBV7-9, with 7 bases aligning to TRBD1. V lost 3 bases and J lost 3; bases outside the gene matches: 2. The CDR3 contains 13 residues. Per the germline V gene, CDR1 is SEHNR and CDR2 is FQNEAQ (reference sequence). The CDR3 DNA reads as TGTGCCAGCAGCTTCTGGGACAGCTACGAGCAGTACTTC. It is translated as CASSFWDSYEQYF. The full variable domain, with the rest looked up from reference TRBV7-9 and TRBJ2-7, is DTGVSQNPRHKITKRGQNVTFRCDPISEHNRLYWYRQTLGQGPEFLTYFQNEAQLEKSRLLSDRFSAERPKGSFSTLEIQRTEQGDSAMYLCASSFWDSYEQYFGPGTRLTVT.

V and J are TRBV6-4 and TRBJ2-2, with 9 nucleotides matching TRBD1. Germline-derived CDR1 and CDR2 are MRHNA and SNTAGT. This CDR3 region has 16 residues. V shed 2 bases and J 4 bases; nucleotides not matched to a gene: 5. CDR3 residues: CASSDQGQGFTGELFF. The CDR3 region has the DNA TGTGCCAGCAGTGACCAGGGACAGGGTTTCACCGGGGAGCTGTTTTTT.

CDR3 amino acids: CASSIWGINEKLFF. CDR3 DNA sequence: TGTGCCAGTAGTATTTGGGGGATTAATGAAAAACTGTTTTTT. V gene TRBV19 combines with J gene TRBJ1-4; maybe TRBD1 (5 bases). There are 14 residues in the CDR3. V was shortened by 3 bases and J by 4 bases, with 9 bases between the two germline ends. The germline V gene encodes CDR1 LNHDA and CDR2 SQIVND (reference sequence).

V gene TRBV2 combines with J gene TRBJ2-3; a weak D match, TRBD2 (6 bases). The V end lost 6 bases, the J end lost 4 bases, and 14 bases lay between the germline ends. The CDR3 runs to 14 residues. The V gene's germline CDR1 is SNHLY and CDR2 FYNNEI. CDR3 amino acids: CASSPQGGPDTQYF. In DNA, the CDR3 is TGTGCCAGCAGCCCCCAGGGAGGCCCAGATACGCAGTATTTT.

The V gene is TRBV5-3, the J gene TRBJ2-5; D is unresolved. TRBV5-3 is noted as an ORF with a role that remains uncertain. The CDR3 runs 16 residues. V lost 4 bases, J lost 5 bases, and 21 bases lay in between. CDR3 bases: TGTGCCAGAAGCCCCGACCCTCCCGCCAATTTGGAGACCCAGTACTTC. It translates to CARSPDPPANLETQYF.

The rearrangement uses TRBV7-9 and TRBJ2-6, with TRBD2 matching over 7 bases. V lost 5 bases, J lost 2 bases, and 3 bases stayed unmatched. The CDR3 consists of 15 residues. Germline CDR1 and CDR2: SEHNR and FQNEAQ (reference sequence). The CDR3 is CASSRGLAGANVLTF. CDR3 nucleotides: TGTGCCAGCAGCCGCGGACTAGCTGGGGCCAACGTCCTGACTTTC.

This clone was recorded a few times. The chain combines TRBV7-9 with TRBJ2-1; D not resolved. Trimming removed 2 bases from V and 15 bases from J, with 11 bases in between. Per the germline V gene, CDR1 is SEHNR and CDR2 is FQNEAQ (reference sequence). This CDR3 spans 11 amino acids. This CDR3 reads CASSLYDLPFF. The CDR3 DNA follows: TGTGCCAGCAGCTTATACGACTTGCCGTTCTTC.

This clone showed up just a few times. The genes are TRBV27 and TRBJ2-6; no clear D gene. With 3 bases removed from V and 0 bases from J, the gap between germline ends came to 3 bases. The CDR3 runs to 14 residues. Germline loops: CDR1 MNHEY, CDR2 SMNVEV (reference sequence). CDR3 sequence reads: CASSFSSGANVLTF. In nucleotides, the CDR3 is TGTGCCAGCAGTTTTAGCTCTGGGGCCAACGTCCTGACTTTC. Drawing the rest from reference TRBV27 and TRBJ2-6, the complete variable domain is EAQVTQNPRYLITVTGKKLTVTCSQNMNHEYMSWYRQDPGLGLRQIYYSMNVEVTDKGDVPEGYKVSRKEKRNFPLILESPSPNQTSLYFCASSFSSGANVLTFGAGSRLTVL.

This chain links TRBV5-6 with TRBJ2-3; the D is unclear. Germline V CDR1 and CDR2: SGHDT, YYEEEE. The V gene lost 3 bases and the J gene lost 6 bases, with 8 bases spanning the gap. This CDR3 has 12 amino acids. The CDR3 DNA follows: TGTGCCAGCAGCTCTCTAATGGATACGCAGTATTTT. Protein sequence: CASSSLMDTQYF.